These 8 T cell receptor beta chains originate from one sample sequenced in a study of identical twins. TCRdb re-derived calls from the 5' RACE reads in MiXCR, one entry per CDR3 protein. The table records 500,000 to 650,000 distinct CDR3 sequences, 7% to 7.5% of them present only once. The same specimen was also included in a second study, on yellow fever vaccine responses in identical twins.

Material for sequencing was PBMCs. All receptors derive from a woman younger than 30 in good health.

The chain recombines TRBV11-2 with TRBJ2-6, with 9 positions matching TRBD2. The V and J ends lost 6 bases and 3 bases, in that order; junction bases with no gene match: 12. CDR3 length equals 18 residues. Germline values: CDR1 SGHAT, CDR2 FQNNGV. The CDR3 bases are TGTGCCAGCAGACCCGCGGGGGGGCCTAAGGGTGGGGCCAACGTCCTGACTTTC. Its protein product is CASRPAGGPKGGANVLTF.

This chain joins TRBV12-3 or TRBV12-4 and TRBJ2-3; 13 bases map to TRBD2. The CDR3 runs to 16 residues. V shed 5 bases and J 12 bases; nucleotides not matched to a gene: 14. The CDR3 bases are TGTGCCAGCAGTGCGGGACTAGCGGGAATATCCGCCCATCAGTATTTT. Translated: CASSAGLAGISAHQYF.

This clonotype was observed a handful of times. This chain uses TRBV7-8 with TRBJ2-5; D unresolved. The CDR3 length is 14 residues. V shed 2 bases and J shed 4 bases, with 11 bases lying between them. Germline CDR1 reads SGHVS; CDR2 reads FQNEAQ. The CDR3 region is CASSLSGWGETQYF. CDR3 nucleotides: TGTGCCAGCAGCTTATCCGGTTGGGGAGAGACCCAGTACTTC.

This clonotype was recorded a few times. The chain recombines TRBV6-1 with TRBJ1-2; no clear D gene. Between the trimmed V and J ends, which lost 6 bases and 8 bases, there was a span of 16 bases. Germline assignment: CDR1 MNHNS and CDR2 SASEGT. The CDR3 consists of 13 residues. The CDR3 reads CASRLDYSRGYTF. CDR3 nucleotide sequence: TGTGCCAGCAGGCTGGACTACTCGCGGGGCTACACCTTC.

The chain has TRBV20-1 and TRBJ1-5; D is undetermined. This CDR3 spans 15 amino acids. Germline V gene data show CDR1 as DFQATT and CDR2 as SNEGSKA (reference sequence). Trimming took off 0 bases at V and 0 bases at J, with 9 bases between the two ends. CDR3 loop: CSARDRQYSNQPQHF. In DNA form, the CDR3 reads TGCAGTGCTAGAGATCGGCAGTATAGCAATCAGCCCCAGCATTTT.

The chain combines TRBV11-3 with TRBJ2-3; D unclear. This CDR3 comprises 15 residues. With 6 bases removed from V and 2 bases from J, the gap between germline ends came to 15 bases. Germline-derived CDR1 and CDR2 are SGHNT and YENEEA. The CDR3 DNA sequence: TGTGCCAGCAGGACAACCCGACGAAACACAGATACGCAGTATTTT. This codes for CASRTTRRNTDTQYF.

This clonotype occurred a few times. The chain uses TRBV12-3 or TRBV12-4 and TRBJ2-7; D is unresolved. The CDR3 is 11 amino acids. Trimming removed 4 bases from V and 6 bases from J, with 7 bases in between. The DNA for the CDR3 is TGTGCCAGCAGTTCCCGGACCGAGCAGTACTTC. This codes for CASSSRTEQYF.

This clonotype was detected a few times. The chain employs TRBV7-8 and TRBJ1-1; 8 bases agree with TRBD1. V shed 5 bases and J 2 bases; nucleotides not matched to a gene: 7. This CDR3 has 15 amino acids. CDR1 and CDR2 from the germline V gene are SGHVS and FQNEAQ. This CDR3 reads CASSRIDRGNTEAFF. The CDR3, as DNA: TGTGCCAGCAGCCGTATAGACAGGGGAAACACTGAAGCTTTCTTT.